Detailed here is one TCR beta chain. No antigen is known for it. This sample was included in a study of CD8 T cells in Susac syndrome. Study-level points and caveats: By the study's own acknowledgment, its TCR sequencing and HLA analysis included relatively few individuals.

Germline V gene lookup returns CDR1 SGHTA and CDR2 FQGNSA. This CDR3 is built from 14 residues. Trimming removed 2 bases from V and 2 bases from J, with 10 bases in between. Reverse transcription of roughly 0.5 to 1 ug RNA was carried out with random hexamers. TCRdb re-analysed the immunoSEQ multiplex PCR reads in MiXCR, keeping a single row per CDR3 protein. This sample has around 110,000 distinct CDR3 sequences, with over 90% found just once. The authors sequenced TCR beta from blood CD8+ and CD4+ T cells. Negative isolation yielded CD4+ and CD8+ T cells, and FACS enriched TEMRA cells. This chain joins TRBV7-2 and TRBJ2-7; the D gene is possibly TRBD1 (5 bases). This TCR was recovered from a human donor with Susac syndrome. The sequencing sample was made of CD8+ T cells from PBMCs. CDR3 sequence reads: CASSLSDTTYEQYF. DNA for the CDR3: TGTGCCAGCAGCTTATCGGACACCACCTACGAGCAGTACTTC.